Following are 19 T cell receptor beta chains from one sample sequenced in a study of regulatory dendritic cells for organ transplantation. Their target antigens are unknown. Sorted T cells were CFSE-labeled and cultured approximately five days with allogeneic regulatory or mature dendritic cells at 1:10. TCRdb keeps only in-frame clones here, not all; method: immunoSEQ multiplex PCR. Here the sample spans under 9,000 clones, roughly 64% being singletons. The sample comprised memory CD4+ T cells from blood cultured with dendritic cells. Subset given: CD45RO+ memory T cells. The receptor source for this set is a human donor in good health.

The V call is TRBV5-1, the J call TRBJ2-7; 7 positions match TRBD1. The CDR3 loop spans 16 amino acids. V shed 5 bases and J 2 bases; nucleotides not matched to a gene: 13. The germline gives CDR1 SGHRS, CDR2 YFSETQ. The CDR3 nucleotides are TGCGCCAGCAGATCGACCTTGACAGGGTCCCCCTACGAGCAGTACTTC. This sequence encodes CASRSTLTGSPYEQYF. The full variable domain, in which reference TRBV5-1 and TRBJ2-7 provide the parts outside the CDR3, is KAGVTQTPRYLIKTRGQQVTLSCSPISGHRSVSWYQQTPGQGLQFLFEYFSETQRNKGNFPGRFSGRQFSNSRSEMNVSTLELGDSALYLCASRSTLTGSPYEQYFGPGTRLTVT.

The rearrangement joins TRBV29-1 to TRBJ1-1, with D perhaps matching TRBD1 (5 bases). CDR1 and CDR2 (germline): SQVTM, ANQGSEA. V was cut by 7 bases and J by 6 bases, with 18 bases left in between. The CDR3 contains 13 residues. The CDR3 sequence is CSARWGEGSEAFF. CDR3 sequence (DNA): TGCAGCGCCCGGTGGGGGGAAGGATCTGAAGCTTTCTTT.

The chain uses TRBV19 and TRBJ2-5; 8 nucleotides line up with TRBD2. With V trimmed by 11 bases and J by 4 bases, 21 bases remained unmatched. Germline V CDR1 and CDR2: LNHDA, SQIVND (reference sequence). CDR3 size: 17 residues. CDR3 bases: TGTGCCTCCACTAAGGGCGGGGGGAGAGGAAAAATAGAGACCCAGTACTTC. Translation: CASTKGGGRGKIETQYF.

In its sample, this clone was seen a few times. As DNA, the CDR3 is TGTGCCAGCAGGACAGGGTCAGAAAAACTGTTTTTT. This gives the protein CASRTGSEKLFF. The V and J genes are TRBV2 and TRBJ1-4; 7 bases match TRBD1. The ends lost 6 bases at V and 8 bases at J; junction bases unmatched: 3. Germline assignment: CDR1 SNHLY and CDR2 FYNNEI. The CDR3 has 12 amino acids.

This clone was recorded a few times. This chain joins TRBV7-8 and TRBJ2-7, with D perhaps TRBD1 (5 bases). V lost 2 bases, J lost 5 bases, and 10 bases lay in between. Germline CDR1 reads SGHVS; CDR2 reads FQNEAQ. The CDR3 covers 13 residues. The CDR3 sequence is CASSLQGIDEQYF. DNA of the CDR3: TGTGCCAGCAGCTTACAGGGTATCGACGAGCAGTACTTC.

This clone is medium-sized. V and J are TRBV20-1 and TRBJ1-1; D not certain. The germline gives CDR1 DFQATT, CDR2 SNEGSKA (reference sequence). V was cut by 8 bases and J by 8 bases, with 9 bases left in between. This CDR3 spans 9 amino acids. The CDR3 reads CSSEREAFF. The CDR3 DNA follows: TGCAGTAGCGAGAGGGAAGCTTTCTTT.

The chain couples TRBV7-3 to TRBJ2-5; the D gene is possibly TRBD1 (5 bases). The V end lost 0 bases, the J end lost 4 bases, and 12 bases lay between the germline ends. The germline V gene has CDR1 SGHTA and CDR2 FQGTGA. This CDR3 is 15 amino acids long. CDR3 coding DNA: TGTGCCAGCAGCTTAACGAATAGGCAGGGAGAGACCCAGTACTTC. Protein product: CASSLTNRQGETQYF.

This clone was counted a single time. The rearrangement joins TRBV18 to TRBJ1-2; D gene uncertain. Trimming removed 2 bases from V and 5 bases from J, with 15 bases in between. This CDR3 comprises 15 residues. CDR1 is KGHSH, CDR2 LQKENI, per germline. CDR3 in amino acids: CASSPETGSGYGYTF. DNA for the CDR3: TGTGCCAGCTCACCAGAGACGGGCTCGGGGTATGGCTACACCTTC. The entire variable domain, with the rest obtained from reference TRBV18 and TRBJ1-2, is as follows: NAGVMQNPRHLVRRRGQEARLRCSPMKGHSHVYWYRQLPEEGLKFMVYLQKENIIDESGMPKERFSAEFPKEGPSILRIQQVVRGDSAAYFCASSPETGSGYGYTFGSGTRLTVV.

Concerning this clone itself: Sequence at one end of the junction differs from germline and may be a read error. The chain employs TRBV9 and TRBJ2-2; a weak D match, TRBD1 (6 bases). The CDR3 covers 15 residues. Looked up from germline, CDR1 is SGDLS and CDR2 is YYNGEE. The CDR3 loop is CASSKGQTIHRGAVF. The DNA of the CDR3 is TGTGCCAGCAGCAAAGGACAGACGATTCACCGGGGAGCTGTTTTT.

The CDR3 DNA reads TGTGCCAGCAGTGAGGATTCATTTAGCGGGGGGCCCACAGATACGCAGTATTTT. Protein product: CASSEDSFSGGPTDTQYF. V usage is TRBV6-1 and J usage is TRBJ2-3, with TRBD2 identical over 10 bases. Trimming at V came to 3 bases and at J to 2 bases, leaving 11 bases not matched to a gene. This CDR3 is 18 amino acids long. Germline V CDR1 and CDR2: MNHNS, SASEGT.

This clone was picked up a small number of times. The V and J genes are TRBV4-3 and TRBJ1-1, with a possible D match to TRBD1 (6 bases). This CDR3 spans 13 amino acids. The germline V gene encodes CDR1 LGHNA and CDR2 YSLEER. The V end was cut by 1 base, the J end by 7 bases, with 10 bases between. DNA for the CDR3: TGCGCCAGCAGCCAAGTCAGCAGGGGTGAAGCTTTCTTT. It translates to CASSQVSRGEAFF.

The count of this clone is one. The chain couples TRBV6-4 to TRBJ2-5; D may be TRBD2 (5 bases). CDR1 is MRHNA and CDR2 is SNTAGT in the germline V gene. V lost 4 bases and J lost 0, with 9 bases in between. CDR3 size: 14 residues. In DNA, the CDR3 is TGTGCCAGCAGTGTTGGAGCGGACCAAGAGACCCAGTACTTC. Amino acid sequence: CASSVGADQETQYF.

The J gene is TRBJ2-3, the V gene TRBV2; maybe TRBD1 (6 bases). Trimming removed 1 base from V and 3 bases from J, with 14 bases in between. Germline CDR1 SNHLY, CDR2 FYNNEI. The CDR3 extends over 16 amino acids. CDR3 loop: CASSEERRGGTDTQYF. The CDR3 DNA reads TGTGCCAGCAGTGAAGAACGCAGGGGCGGTACAGATACGCAGTATTTT.

This clone is medium-sized (0.01 to 0.1%) by share. The rearrangement joins TRBV6-6 to TRBJ2-2, with 8 nucleotides matching TRBD1. The CDR3 loop spans 16 amino acids. CDR1 is MNHNY and CDR2 is SVGAGI in the germline V gene (reference sequence). V dropped 10 bases and J dropped 1; count of bases not matched to a gene: 11. CDR3 in DNA: TGTGCCACCCAACCCCCCGGACAGGGGAACACCGGGGAGCTGTTTTTT. Amino acid sequence: CATQPPGQGNTGELFF.

The rearrangement links TRBV19 to TRBJ2-3, with 10 bases that match TRBD2. Unmatched junction bases numbered 8, after V lost 5 bases and J lost 12 bases. Germline V gives CDR1 LNHDA, CDR2 SQIVND (reference sequence). The CDR3 consists of 13 residues. The CDR3 is CASSELAGLDQYF. CDR3 DNA sequence: TGTGCCAGTAGTGAACTAGCGGGGTTGGATCAGTATTTT.

The chain employs TRBV18 and TRBJ1-3; D is perhaps TRBD1 (5 bases). Trimming removed 3 bases from V and 0 bases from J, with 12 bases in between. This CDR3 has 16 amino acids. The germline gives CDR1 KGHSH, CDR2 LQKENI. CDR3 in amino acids: CASSPPGGASGNTIYF. In nucleotides, the CDR3 is TGTGCCAGCTCACCCCCTGGAGGGGCCTCTGGAAACACCATATATTTT.

The V and J genes are TRBV6-5 and TRBJ2-7, with 10 bases lining up with TRBD1. The CDR3 contains 15 residues. The germline gives CDR1 MNHEY, CDR2 SVGAGI. After removal of 5 bases from V and 7 bases from J, the junction contained 11 bases not matched to a gene. CDR3 region: CASSKKPGQGREQYF. In DNA, the CDR3 is TGTGCCAGCAGTAAAAAACCGGGACAGGGGCGGGAGCAGTACTTC.

This clone was seen just once. This chain joins TRBV5-1 and TRBJ2-1, with TRBD2 matching 9 bases. From germline, CDR1 is SGHRS and CDR2 YFSETQ. The CDR3 extends over 15 amino acids. J was trimmed by 6 bases and V by 0 bases; bases with no gene match: 4. The CDR3 DNA sequence: TGCGCCAGCAGCTTGGATAGCGGGGGTAGCAATGAGCAGTTCTTC. Translated: CASSLDSGGSNEQFF.

The V call is TRBV19, the J call TRBJ1-5; TRBD1 matches at 9 bases. V shed 5 bases and J 3 bases; nucleotides not matched to a gene: 5. In germline, CDR1 is LNHDA, CDR2 SQIVND (reference sequence). The CDR3 has 15 amino acids. The CDR3 is CASSGTGGLNQPQHF. In nucleotides, the CDR3 is TGTGCCAGTAGTGGAACAGGGGGCCTCAATCAGCCCCAGCATTTT.